Given below is one T cell receptor (beta chain) in context. Antigen unknown. The CDR3 is 13 residues long. Germline V lookup: CDR1 SQVTM, CDR2 ANQGSEA. These data are taken from a study of human CD8 memory T cell subsets. Preparation of the TCR beta libraries relied on UMI-labeled 5' RACE. As processed by the authors: There were between roughly 2,600 and 20,000 functional CDR3 beta clonotypes held in each TCR beta library. TCRdb re-called the 5' RACE reads and shows each CDR3 protein once, DNA omitted. Here the V and J calls rest on TCRdb's processing, not on the authors' analysis. The repertoire table contains fewer than 10,000 distinct CDR3 sequences. RNA was obtained from duplicate vials of roughly 150,000 sorted CD8+ T cells per subset. Whole-study results and caveats: In contrast to effector memory cells, stem-like memory and precursor exhausted T cells had similarly high diversity.

The receptor was derived from a human donor in good health. The chain links TRBV29-1 to TRBJ2-2. The sequenced sample consisted of CD8+ T cells from PBMCs. This CDR3 reads CSVVGTDTGELFF.